This T cell receptor (beta chain) originates from a study of shared clonotypes between healthy human individuals. Cells designated naive CD8 were CD45RO-negative and were positively selected for CCR7, with terminally differentiated effector memory CD45RA+ cells excluded. Here immunoSEQ multiplex PCR was the method, and the copy in TCRdb shows in-frame clones only, minus some. The sample has about 750,000 clones, 80% to 95% seen once. The TCR was taken from a man aged 30 to 45 in good health. Sequenced: naive CD8+ T cells sorted from blood.

The CDR3 DNA reads TGTGCCAGCAGCGTGGGAGGGGTAAACACCGGGGAGCTGTTTTTT. This codes for CASSVGGVNTGELFF. V is TRBV9 and J is TRBJ2-2, with 7 bases fitting TRBD2. The CDR3 runs to 15 residues. Germline V gene data show CDR1 as SGDLS and CDR2 as YYNGEE. V lost 2 bases and J lost 2; bases outside the gene matches: 3.